This T cell receptor beta chain was recorded in a study of cytomegalovirus exposure and HLA in healthy donors. Study-level findings and limits: In a later analysis, TCR beta V- and J-gene trimming showed a link to a missense DCLRE1C variant. Serostatus for CMV was the only available immune exposure information.

PCR primers comprised 60 Vbeta and 13 Jbeta primers. Method: immunoSEQ multiplex PCR; TCRdb's copy keeps in-frame clones and lacks some. In the table there are 240,000 or so clones, over 80% of which are singletons. V was trimmed by 1 base and J by 5 bases, leaving 15 bases between them. The germline CDR1 and CDR2 sequences are GTSNPN and SVGIG (reference sequence). The CDR3 contains 14 residues. Concerning this clone: Its antigen is currently unknown.

The sequenced sample consisted of PBMCs. This TCR derives from a woman aged 40 to 49 in good health and CMV-seropositive. This rearrangement joins TRBV30 to TRBJ2-7, with D tentatively TRBD2 (5 bases). CDR3 sequence: CAWSGASPPHEQYF. The CDR3 DNA reads TGTGCCTGGAGTGGAGCTAGCCCTCCCCACGAGCAGTACTTC. The whole variable domain, filled in from reference TRBV30 and TRBJ2-7, reads SQTIHQWPATLVQPVGSPLSLECTVEGTSNPNLYWYRQAAGRGLQLLFYSVGIGQISSEVPQNLSASRPQDRQFILSSKKLLLSDSGFYLCAWSGASPPHEQYFGPGTRLTVT.